The clone carrying this T cell receptor (beta chain) was counted a few times. Its antigen is not known. The data are from a study of beta chain features in type 1 diabetes. V lost 5 bases to trimming and J lost 6 bases; unmatched junction nucleotides: 11. CDR3 length: 17 residues. Germline lookup yields CDR1 MNHEY and CDR2 SMNVEV (reference sequence). The collection from each donor was one heparinised blood draw averaging approximately 110 mL. The authors obtained over 98% purity in all sorted populations. Whole-study results and caveats: When VDJ junctions were examined, type 1 diabetes patients showed fewer insertions and more deletions. For patients, the naive, central memory and Treg TCRB repertoires appeared more alike than for healthy donors.

The whole isolated RNA underwent reverse transcription, so sequencing captured expressed TCRB transcripts. Assay used: immunoSEQ multiplex PCR; TCRdb lists only in-frame clones, some missing. The sample lists around 15,000 clones, 45% to 55% occurring once. V gene TRBV27 combines with J gene TRBJ2-1; 12 bases are shared with TRBD2. This clonotype was obtained from a woman under 30 in good health. Material for sequencing was stem cell memory CD4+ T cells from blood. The CDR3 bases are TGTGCCAGCAGTCCCCGACTAGCGGGAGAGGTCCTCAATGAGCAGTTCTTC. Translated: CASSPRLAGEVLNEQFF.